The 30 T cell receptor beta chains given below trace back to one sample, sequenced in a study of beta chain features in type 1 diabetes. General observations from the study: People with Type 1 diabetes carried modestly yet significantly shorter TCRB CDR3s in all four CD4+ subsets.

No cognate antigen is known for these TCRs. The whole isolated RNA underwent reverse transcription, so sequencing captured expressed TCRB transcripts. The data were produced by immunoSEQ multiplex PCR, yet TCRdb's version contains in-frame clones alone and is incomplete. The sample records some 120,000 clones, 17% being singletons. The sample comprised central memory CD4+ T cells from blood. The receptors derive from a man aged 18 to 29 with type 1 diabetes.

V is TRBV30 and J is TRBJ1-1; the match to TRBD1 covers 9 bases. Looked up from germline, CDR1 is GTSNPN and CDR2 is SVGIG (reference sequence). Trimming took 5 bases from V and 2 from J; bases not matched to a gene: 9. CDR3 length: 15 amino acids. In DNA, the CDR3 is TGTGCCTGGTCGGGCTCGGGACAGGGCAACACTGAAGCTTTCTTT. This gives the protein CAWSGSGQGNTEAFF. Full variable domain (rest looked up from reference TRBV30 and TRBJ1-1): SQTIHQWPATLVQPVGSPLSLECTVEGTSNPNLYWYRQAAGRGLQLLFYSVGIGQISSEVPQNLSASRPQDRQFILSSKKLLLSDSGFYLCAWSGSGQGNTEAFFGQGTRLTVV.

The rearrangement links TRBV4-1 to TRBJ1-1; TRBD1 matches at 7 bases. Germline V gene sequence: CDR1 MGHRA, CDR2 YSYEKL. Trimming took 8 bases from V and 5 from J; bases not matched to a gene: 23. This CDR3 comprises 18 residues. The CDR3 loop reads CASGKGIGTVDLGTEAFF. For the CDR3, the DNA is TGCGCCAGCGGGAAGGGAATAGGGACAGTAGACTTGGGGACTGAAGCTTTCTTT.

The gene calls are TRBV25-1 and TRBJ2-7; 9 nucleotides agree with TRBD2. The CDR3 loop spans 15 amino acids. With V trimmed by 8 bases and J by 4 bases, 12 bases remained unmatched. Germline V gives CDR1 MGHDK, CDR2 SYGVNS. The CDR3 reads CASGTPGLAQYEQYF. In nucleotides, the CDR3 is TGTGCCAGCGGGACTCCCGGACTAGCGCAATACGAGCAGTACTTC.

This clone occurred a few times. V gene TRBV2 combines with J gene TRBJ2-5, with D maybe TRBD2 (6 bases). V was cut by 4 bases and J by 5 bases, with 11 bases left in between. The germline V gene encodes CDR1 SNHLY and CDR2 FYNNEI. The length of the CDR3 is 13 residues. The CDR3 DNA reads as TGTGCCAGCAGTGTCCCGGAGGGGGAGACCCAGTACTTC. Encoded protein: CASSVPEGETQYF.

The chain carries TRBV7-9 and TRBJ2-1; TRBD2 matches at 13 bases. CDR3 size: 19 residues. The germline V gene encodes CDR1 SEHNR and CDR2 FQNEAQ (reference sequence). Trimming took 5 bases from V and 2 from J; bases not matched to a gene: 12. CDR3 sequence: CASSPRGTSGIRTYNEQFF. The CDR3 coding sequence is TGTGCCAGCAGCCCACGCGGGACTAGCGGGATACGGACCTACAATGAGCAGTTCTTC.

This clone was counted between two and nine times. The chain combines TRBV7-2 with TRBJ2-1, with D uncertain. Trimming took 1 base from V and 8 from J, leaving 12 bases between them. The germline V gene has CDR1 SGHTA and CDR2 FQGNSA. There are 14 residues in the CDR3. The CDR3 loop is CASSLVGRHDEQFF. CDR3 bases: TGTGCCAGCAGCTTAGTCGGTAGGCACGATGAGCAGTTCTTC.

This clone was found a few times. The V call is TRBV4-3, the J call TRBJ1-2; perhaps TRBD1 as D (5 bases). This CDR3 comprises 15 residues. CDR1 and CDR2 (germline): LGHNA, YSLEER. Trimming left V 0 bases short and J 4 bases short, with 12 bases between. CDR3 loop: CASSQDIQDPYGYTF. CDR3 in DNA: TGCGCCAGCAGCCAAGATATACAGGACCCCTATGGCTACACCTTC.

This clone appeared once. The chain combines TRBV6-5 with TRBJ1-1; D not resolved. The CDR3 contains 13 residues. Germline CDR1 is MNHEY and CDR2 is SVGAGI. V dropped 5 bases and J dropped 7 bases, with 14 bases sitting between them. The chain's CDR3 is CASSPTPQLEAFF. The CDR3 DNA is TGTGCCAGCAGTCCCACCCCGCAGCTTGAAGCTTTCTTT.

CDR3 DNA sequence: TGTGCCAGCAGTTCCCTTGACACAGATACGCAGTATTTT. Protein product: CASSSLDTDTQYF. The genes are TRBV27 and TRBJ2-3, with unresolved D. The length of the CDR3 is 13 residues. The V end was cut by 4 bases, the J end by 2 bases, with 7 bases between. CDR1 MNHEY and CDR2 SMNVEV come from the germline V gene (reference sequence).

The CDR3 DNA sequence: TGTGCCAGCAGCCCTAGTAGGCTAGCGGGAGAAACGCAGTATTTT. This encodes CASSPSRLAGETQYF. The gene calls are TRBV7-2 and TRBJ2-3; 10 nucleotides align to TRBD2. The CDR3 runs to 15 residues. V shed 5 bases, J shed 9 bases, and the junction held 11 bases outside the gene matches. CDR1 is SGHTA and CDR2 is FQGNSA in the germline V gene.

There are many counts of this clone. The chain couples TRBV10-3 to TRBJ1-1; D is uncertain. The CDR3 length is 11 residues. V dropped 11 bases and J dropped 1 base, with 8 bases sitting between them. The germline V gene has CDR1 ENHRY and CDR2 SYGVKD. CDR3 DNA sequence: TGTGCCTCCCGGGGGAACACTGAAGCTTTCTTT. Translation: CASRGNTEAFF.

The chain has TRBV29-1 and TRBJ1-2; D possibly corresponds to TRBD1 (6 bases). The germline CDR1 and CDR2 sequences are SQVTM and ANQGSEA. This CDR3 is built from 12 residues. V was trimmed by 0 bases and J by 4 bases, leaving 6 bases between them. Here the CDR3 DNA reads TGCAGCGTTGAAGAGGGGGCCTATGGCTACACCTTC. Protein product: CSVEEGAYGYTF.

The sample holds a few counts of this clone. CDR3 protein: CASSLWGQTTQYF. The CDR3 bases are TGTGCCAGCAGCTTATGGGGGCAGACGACCCAGTACTTC. This chain joins TRBV11-2 and TRBJ2-5; a possible D gene is TRBD1 (6 bases). The germline V gene encodes CDR1 SGHAT and CDR2 FQNNGV. The CDR3 has 13 residues. V lost 2 bases and J 7 bases, leaving 11 bases between the germline ends. The complete variable domain, with remaining parts taken from reference TRBV11-2 and TRBJ2-5, reads EAGVAQSPRYKIIEKRQSVAFWCNPISGHATLYWYQQILGQGPKLLIQFQNNGVVDDSQLPKDRFSAERLKGVDSTLKIQPAKLEDSAVYLCASSLWGQTTQYFGPGTRLLVL.

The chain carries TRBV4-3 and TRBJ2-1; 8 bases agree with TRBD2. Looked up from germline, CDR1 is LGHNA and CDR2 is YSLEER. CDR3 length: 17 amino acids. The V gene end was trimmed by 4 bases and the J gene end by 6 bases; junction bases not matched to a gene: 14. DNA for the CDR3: TGCGCCAGCAGCCCCAAGTCGGCGGGACTAGTCGTCAATGAGCAGTTCTTC. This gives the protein CASSPKSAGLVVNEQFF.

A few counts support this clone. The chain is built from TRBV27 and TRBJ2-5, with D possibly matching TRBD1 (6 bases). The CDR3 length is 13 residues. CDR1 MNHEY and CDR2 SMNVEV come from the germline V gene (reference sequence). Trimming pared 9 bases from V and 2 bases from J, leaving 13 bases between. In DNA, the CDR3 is TGTGCCAGGGTACCCGACAGGCAAGAGACCCAGTACTTC. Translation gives CARVPDRQETQYF.

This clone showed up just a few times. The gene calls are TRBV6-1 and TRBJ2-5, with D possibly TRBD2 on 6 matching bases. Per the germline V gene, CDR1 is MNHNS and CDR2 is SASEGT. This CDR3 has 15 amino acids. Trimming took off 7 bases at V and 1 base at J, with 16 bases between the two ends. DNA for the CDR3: TGTGCCAGCACCCGCCCCTCGGGACTCCAAGAGACCCAGTACTTC. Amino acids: CASTRPSGLQETQYF.

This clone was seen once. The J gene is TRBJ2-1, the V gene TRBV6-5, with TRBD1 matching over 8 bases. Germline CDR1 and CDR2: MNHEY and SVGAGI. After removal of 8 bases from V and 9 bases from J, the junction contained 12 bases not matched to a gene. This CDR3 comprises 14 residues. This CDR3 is CASLDRGGSGEQFF. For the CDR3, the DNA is TGTGCCAGCCTAGACAGGGGAGGTTCGGGTGAGCAGTTCTTC.

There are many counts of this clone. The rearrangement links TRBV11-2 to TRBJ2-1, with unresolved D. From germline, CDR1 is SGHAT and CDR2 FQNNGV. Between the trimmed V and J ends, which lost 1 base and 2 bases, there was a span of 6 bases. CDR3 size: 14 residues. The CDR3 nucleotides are TGTGCCAGCAGCTTAGCAACTACCTACAATGAGCAGTTCTTC. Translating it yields CASSLATTYNEQFF.

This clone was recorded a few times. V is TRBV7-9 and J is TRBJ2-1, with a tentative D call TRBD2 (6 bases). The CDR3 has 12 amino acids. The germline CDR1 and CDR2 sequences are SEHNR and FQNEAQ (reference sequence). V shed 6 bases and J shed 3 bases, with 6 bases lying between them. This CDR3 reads CASRGLYNEQFF. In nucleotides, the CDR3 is TGTGCCAGCAGGGGACTCTACAATGAGCAGTTCTTC.

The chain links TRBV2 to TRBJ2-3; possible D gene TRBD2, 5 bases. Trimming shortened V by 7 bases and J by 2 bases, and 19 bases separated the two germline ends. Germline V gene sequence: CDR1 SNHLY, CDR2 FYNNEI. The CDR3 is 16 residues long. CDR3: CASITRRTSVTDTQYF. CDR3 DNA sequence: TGTGCCAGCATTACAAGGAGGACCTCTGTCACAGATACGCAGTATTTT.

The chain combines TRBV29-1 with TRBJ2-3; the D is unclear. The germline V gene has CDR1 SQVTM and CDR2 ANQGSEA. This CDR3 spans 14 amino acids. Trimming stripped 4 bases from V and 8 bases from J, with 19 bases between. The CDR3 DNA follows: TGCAGCGTTGGCAAGGGCTTAGGGTCAGGTACGCAGTATTTT. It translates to CSVGKGLGSGTQYF.

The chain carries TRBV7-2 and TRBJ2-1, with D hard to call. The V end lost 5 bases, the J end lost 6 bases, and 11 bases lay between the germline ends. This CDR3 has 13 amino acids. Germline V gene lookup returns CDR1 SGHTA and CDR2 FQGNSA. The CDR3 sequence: CASSPTGSNEQFF. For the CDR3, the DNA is TGTGCCAGCAGCCCCACCGGAAGCAATGAGCAGTTCTTC.

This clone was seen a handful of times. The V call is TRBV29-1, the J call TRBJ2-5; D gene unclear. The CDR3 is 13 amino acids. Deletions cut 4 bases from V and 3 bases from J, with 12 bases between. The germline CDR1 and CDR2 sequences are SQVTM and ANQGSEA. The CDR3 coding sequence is TGCAGCGTTGGGTTTAACAGAAAAGAGACCCAGTACTTC. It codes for CSVGFNRKETQYF.

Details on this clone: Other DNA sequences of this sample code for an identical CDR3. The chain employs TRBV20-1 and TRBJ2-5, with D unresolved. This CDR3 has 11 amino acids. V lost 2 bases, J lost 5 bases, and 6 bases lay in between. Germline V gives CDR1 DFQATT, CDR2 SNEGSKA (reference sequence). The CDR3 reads CSARPLETQYF. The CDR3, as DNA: TGCAGTGCTAGACCCCTCGAGACCCAGTACTTC.

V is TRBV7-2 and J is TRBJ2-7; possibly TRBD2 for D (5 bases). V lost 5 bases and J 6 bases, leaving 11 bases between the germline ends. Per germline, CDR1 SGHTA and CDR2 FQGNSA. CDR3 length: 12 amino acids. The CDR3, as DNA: TGTGCCAGCAGCACTAGTGGGTTCGAGCAGTACTTC. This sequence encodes CASSTSGFEQYF. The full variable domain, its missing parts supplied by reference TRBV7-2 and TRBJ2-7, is GAGVSQSPSNKVTEKGKDVELRCDPISGHTALYWYRQSLGQGLEFLIYFQGNSAPDKSGLPSDRFSAERTGGSVSTLTIQRTQQEDSAVYLCASSTSGFEQYFGPGTRLTVT.

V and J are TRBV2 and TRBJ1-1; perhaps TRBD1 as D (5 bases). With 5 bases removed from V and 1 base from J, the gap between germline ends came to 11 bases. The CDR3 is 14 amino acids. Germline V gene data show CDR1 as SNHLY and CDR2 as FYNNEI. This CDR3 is CASSLDGTNTEAFF. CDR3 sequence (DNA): TGTGCCAGCAGTCTTGACGGGACGAACACTGAAGCTTTCTTT.

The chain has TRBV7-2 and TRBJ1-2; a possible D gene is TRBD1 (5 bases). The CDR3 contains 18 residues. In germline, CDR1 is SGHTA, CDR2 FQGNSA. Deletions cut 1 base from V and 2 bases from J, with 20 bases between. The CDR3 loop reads CASSLGPAMGDLNYGYTF. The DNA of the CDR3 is TGTGCCAGCAGCTTAGGACCGGCAATGGGGGACCTCAACTATGGCTACACCTTC.

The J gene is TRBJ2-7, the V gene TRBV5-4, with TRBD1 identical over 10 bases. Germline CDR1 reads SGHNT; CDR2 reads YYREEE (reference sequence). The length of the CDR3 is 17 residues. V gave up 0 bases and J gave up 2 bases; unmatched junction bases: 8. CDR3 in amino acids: CASSLELTGTGAYEQYF. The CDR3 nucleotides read TGTGCCAGCAGCTTGGAGTTGACCGGGACAGGGGCCTACGAGCAGTACTTC. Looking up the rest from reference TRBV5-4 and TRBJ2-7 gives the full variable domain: ETGVTQSPTHLIKTRGQQVTLRCSSQSGHNTVSWYQQALGQGPQFIFQYYREEENGRGNFPPRFSGLQFPNYSSELNVNALELDDSALYLCASSLELTGTGAYEQYFGPGTRLTVT.

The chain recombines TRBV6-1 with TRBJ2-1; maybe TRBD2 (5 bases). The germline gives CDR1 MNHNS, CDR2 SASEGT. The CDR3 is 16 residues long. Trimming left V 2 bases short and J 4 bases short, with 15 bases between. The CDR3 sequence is CASSESPRATYNEQFF. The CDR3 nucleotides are TGTGCCAGCAGTGAAAGTCCGAGGGCCACTTACAATGAGCAGTTCTTC.

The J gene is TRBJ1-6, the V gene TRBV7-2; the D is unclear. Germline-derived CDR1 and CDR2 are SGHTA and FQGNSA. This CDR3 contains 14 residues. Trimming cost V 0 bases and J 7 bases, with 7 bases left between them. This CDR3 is CASSLAGENSPLHF. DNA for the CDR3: TGTGCCAGCAGCTTAGCGGGCGAGAATTCACCCCTCCACTTT.